These T cell receptor beta chains were read from a single sample in a study of vaccination and CD4 T cells after COVID-19. From the PCR reads, TCRdb called clonotypes with MiXCR, one entry per CDR3 protein. The data show 19,000 or so distinct CDR3 sequences, with approximately 44% seen just once and approximately 2.9% held by the top ten. No antigen has been identified for these receptors. The sequencing used CD4+ T cells from blood, cultured in vitro, collected after SARS-CoV-2 vaccination. The origin of the receptors is a human donor who had recovered from COVID-19. CDR3s include the opening cysteine and the closing phenylalanine or tryptophan. The order of the fields is CDR3 length, J gene, D gene, V gene, clone size, CDR3 protein, CDR3 DNA. The D gene is left open where the match is weak. Clone size is shown for a subset of rows, as once, few, many or a class of expanded clone.

CDR3 length: 17; J gene: TRBJ1-5; D gene: TRBD1; V gene: TRBV6-2/TRBV6-3; clone size: .; CDR3 protein: CASSYDRGDHSNQPQHF; CDR3 DNA: TGTGCCAGCAGTTACGACAGGGGGGACCATAGCAATCAGCCCCAGCATTTT
CDR3 length: 15; J gene: TRBJ1-2; D gene: .; V gene: TRBV5-5; clone size: .; CDR3 protein: CASSVGGGGNYGYTF; CDR3 DNA: TGTGCCAGCAGCGTGGGGGGGGGGGGTAACTATGGCTACACCTTC
CDR3 length: 13; J gene: TRBJ1-2; D gene: TRBD1; V gene: TRBV19; clone size: .; CDR3 protein: CASGTETLHGYTF; CDR3 DNA: TGTGCCAGTGGGACAGAGACCCTACATGGCTACACCTTC
CDR3 length: 13; J gene: TRBJ1-5; D gene: .; V gene: TRBV9; clone size: .; CDR3 protein: CASSRGSNQPQHF; CDR3 DNA: TGTGCCAGCAGCCGCGGGAGCAATCAGCCCCAGCATTTT
CDR3 length: 17; J gene: TRBJ2-2; D gene: TRBD2; V gene: TRBV7-2; clone size: .; CDR3 protein: CASSGGLAGGNTGELFF; CDR3 DNA: TGTGCCAGCAGCGGAGGACTAGCGGGGGGGAACACCGGGGAGCTGTTTTTT
CDR3 length: 17; J gene: TRBJ2-5; D gene: TRBD2; V gene: TRBV25-1; clone size: .; CDR3 protein: CASSRGLAGRGQETQYF; CDR3 DNA: TGTGCCAGCAGCCGTGGACTAGCAGGGAGGGGGCAAGAGACCCAGTACTTC
CDR3 length: 15; J gene: TRBJ1-2; D gene: .; V gene: TRBV27; clone size: .; CDR3 protein: CASSAAGQLIVGYTF; CDR3 DNA: TGTGCCAGCAGCGCAGCGGGACAATTAATCGTTGGCTACACCTTC
CDR3 length: 13; J gene: TRBJ1-1; D gene: .; V gene: TRBV20-1; clone size: .; CDR3 protein: CSARRPAVHEAFF; CDR3 DNA: TGCAGTGCTAGACGTCCCGCCGTCCATGAAGCTTTCTTT
CDR3 length: 11; J gene: TRBJ1-1; D gene: .; V gene: TRBV20-1; clone size: .; CDR3 protein: CSARTVLEAFF; CDR3 DNA: TGCAGTGCTAGAACAGTCCTTGAAGCTTTCTTT
CDR3 length: 16; J gene: TRBJ1-5; D gene: .; V gene: TRBV2; clone size: few; CDR3 protein: CASSGQQVPQRVPQHF; CDR3 DNA: TGTGCCAGCAGCGGACAACAAGTCCCCCAAAGGGTGCCCCAGCATTTT
CDR3 length: 12; J gene: TRBJ1-2; D gene: .; V gene: TRBV5-5; clone size: .; CDR3 protein: CASSLKPYGYTF; CDR3 DNA: TGTGCCAGCAGCTTGAAACCCTATGGCTACACCTTC
CDR3 length: 14; J gene: TRBJ2-2; D gene: .; V gene: TRBV5-4; clone size: .; CDR3 protein: CASSLDGYTGELFF; CDR3 DNA: TGTGCCAGCAGCTTGGATGGGTACACCGGGGAGCTGTTTTTT
CDR3 length: 15; J gene: TRBJ2-5; D gene: TRBD2; V gene: TRBV24-1; clone size: .; CDR3 protein: CATSQLAGHQETQYF; CDR3 DNA: TGTGCCACCAGCCAACTAGCGGGACACCAAGAGACCCAGTACTTC
CDR3 length: 12; J gene: TRBJ1-6; D gene: .; V gene: TRBV20-1; clone size: .; CDR3 protein: CSARIGDSPLHF; CDR3 DNA: TGCAGTGCTAGAATTGGGGACTCACCCCTCCACTTT
CDR3 length: 15; J gene: TRBJ1-5; D gene: .; V gene: TRBV4-3; clone size: once; CDR3 protein: CASSQDRDTDQPQHF; CDR3 DNA: TGCGCCAGCAGCCAAGACCGGGACACCGATCAGCCCCAGCATTTT
CDR3 length: 14; J gene: TRBJ2-2; D gene: .; V gene: TRBV7-2; clone size: .; CDR3 protein: CASSRIGGAGELFF; CDR3 DNA: TGTGCCAGCAGCCGAATCGGTGGCGCCGGGGAGCTGTTTTTT
CDR3 length: 16; J gene: TRBJ1-5; D gene: .; V gene: TRBV20-1; clone size: few; CDR3 protein: CSASVARGFSNQPQHF; CDR3 DNA: TGCAGTGCTAGCGTTGCCCGGGGGTTTAGCAATCAGCCCCAGCATTTT
CDR3 length: 15; J gene: TRBJ1-1; D gene: .; V gene: TRBV6-1; clone size: .; CDR3 protein: CASSRNGPGSTEAFF; CDR3 DNA: TGTGCCAGCAGTCGAAACGGACCCGGCAGCACTGAAGCTTTCTTT
CDR3 length: 14; J gene: TRBJ2-3; D gene: .; V gene: TRBV29-1; clone size: .; CDR3 protein: CSASGTLASDTQYF; CDR3 DNA: TGCAGCGCCTCCGGGACATTGGCGTCCGATACGCAGTATTTT
CDR3 length: 17; J gene: TRBJ2-5; D gene: .; V gene: TRBV7-8; clone size: few; CDR3 protein: CASSRARYSGQQETQYF; CDR3 DNA: TGTGCCAGCAGCCGAGCACGTTACTCAGGGCAACAAGAGACCCAGTACTTC
CDR3 length: 12; J gene: TRBJ1-6; D gene: .; V gene: TRBV6-1; clone size: few; CDR3 protein: CASGSRTTPLHF; CDR3 DNA: TGTGCCAGCGGGTCTAGAACTACACCCCTCCACTTT
CDR3 length: 17; J gene: TRBJ1-5; D gene: .; V gene: TRBV5-3; clone size: .; CDR3 protein: CASSLGPGGLSNQPQHF; CDR3 DNA: TGTGCCAGCAGCTTGGGACCGGGGGGACTTAGCAATCAGCCCCAGCATTTT
CDR3 length: 14; J gene: TRBJ2-5; D gene: TRBD2; V gene: TRBV9; clone size: .; CDR3 protein: CASSVTGGPETQYF; CDR3 DNA: TGTGCCAGCAGCGTCACGGGGGGGCCCGAGACCCAGTACTTC
CDR3 length: 15; J gene: TRBJ1-4; D gene: TRBD1; V gene: TRBV27; clone size: .; CDR3 protein: CASSAGQGAFEKLFF; CDR3 DNA: TGTGCCAGCAGTGCCGGACAGGGCGCTTTTGAAAAACTGTTTTTT
CDR3 length: 13; J gene: TRBJ1-2; D gene: .; V gene: TRBV7-9; clone size: few; CDR3 protein: CASSLAGAYGYTF; CDR3 DNA: TGTGCCAGCAGCTTAGCAGGGGCGTATGGCTACACCTTC